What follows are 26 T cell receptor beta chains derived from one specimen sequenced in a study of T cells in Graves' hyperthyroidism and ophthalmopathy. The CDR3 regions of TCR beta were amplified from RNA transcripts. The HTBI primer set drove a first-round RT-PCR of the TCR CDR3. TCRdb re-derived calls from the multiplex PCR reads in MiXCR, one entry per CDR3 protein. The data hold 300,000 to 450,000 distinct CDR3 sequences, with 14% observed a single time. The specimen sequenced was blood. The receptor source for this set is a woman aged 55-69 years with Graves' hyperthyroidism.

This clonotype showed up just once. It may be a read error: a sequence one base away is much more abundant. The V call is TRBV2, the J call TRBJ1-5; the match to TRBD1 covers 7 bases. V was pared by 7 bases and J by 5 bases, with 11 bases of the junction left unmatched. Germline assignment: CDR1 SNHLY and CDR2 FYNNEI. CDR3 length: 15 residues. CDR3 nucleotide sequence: TGTGCCAGCACGAGGGAACAGGGGACGGATCAGCCCCAGCATTTT. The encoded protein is CASTREQGTDQPQHF.

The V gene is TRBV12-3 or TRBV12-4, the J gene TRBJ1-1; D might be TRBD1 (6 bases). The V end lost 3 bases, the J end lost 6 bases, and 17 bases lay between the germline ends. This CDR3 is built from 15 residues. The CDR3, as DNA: TGTGCCAGCAGTTTGTGGGGGGGGCCCCGGGCTGAAGCTTTCTTT. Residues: CASSLWGGPRAEAFF.

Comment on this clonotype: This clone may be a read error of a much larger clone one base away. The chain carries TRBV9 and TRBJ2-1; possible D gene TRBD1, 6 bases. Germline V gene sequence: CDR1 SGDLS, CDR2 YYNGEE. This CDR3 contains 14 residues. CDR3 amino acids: CASNVGPAGDEQFF. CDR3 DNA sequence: TGTGCCAGCAACGTAGGTCCGGCAGGGGATGAGCAGTTCTTC.

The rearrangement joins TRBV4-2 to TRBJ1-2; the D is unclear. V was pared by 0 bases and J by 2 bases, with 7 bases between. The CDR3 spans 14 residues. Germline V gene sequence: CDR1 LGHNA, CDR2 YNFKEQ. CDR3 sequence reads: CASSQERENYGYTF. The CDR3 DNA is TGTGCCAGCAGCCAAGAGCGGGAGAACTATGGCTACACCTTC.

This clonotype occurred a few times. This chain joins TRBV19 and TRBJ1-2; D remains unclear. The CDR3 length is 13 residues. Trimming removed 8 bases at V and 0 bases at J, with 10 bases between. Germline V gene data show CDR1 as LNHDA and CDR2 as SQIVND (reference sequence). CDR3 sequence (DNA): TGTGCCAGTGGGCGGACGCCTAACTATGGCTACACCTTC. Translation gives CASGRTPNYGYTF.

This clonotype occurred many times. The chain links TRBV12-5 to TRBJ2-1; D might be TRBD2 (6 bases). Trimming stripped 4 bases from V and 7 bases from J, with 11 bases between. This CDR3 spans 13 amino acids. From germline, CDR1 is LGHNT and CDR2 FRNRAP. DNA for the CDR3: TGTGCTAGTGGTTCGGGGGTTTGGAATGAGCAGTTCTTC. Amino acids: CASGSGVWNEQFF. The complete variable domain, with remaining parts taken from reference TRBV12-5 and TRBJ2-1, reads DARVTQTPRHKVTEMGQEVTMRCQPILGHNTVFWYRQTMMQGLELLAYFRNRAPLDDSGMPKDRFSAEMPDATLATLKIQPSEPRDSAVYFCASGSGVWNEQFFGPGTRLTVL.

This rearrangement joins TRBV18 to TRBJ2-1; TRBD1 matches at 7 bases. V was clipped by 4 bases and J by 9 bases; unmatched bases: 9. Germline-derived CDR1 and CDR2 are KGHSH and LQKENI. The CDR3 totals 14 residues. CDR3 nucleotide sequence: TGTGCCAGCTCACAAGCGGACAGGTTTGGTGAGCAGTTCTTC. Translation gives CASSQADRFGEQFF.

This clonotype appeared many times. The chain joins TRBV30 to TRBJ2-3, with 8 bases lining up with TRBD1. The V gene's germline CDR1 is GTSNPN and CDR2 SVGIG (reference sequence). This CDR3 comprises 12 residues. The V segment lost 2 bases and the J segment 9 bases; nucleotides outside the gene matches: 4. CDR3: CAWSPTGDTQYF. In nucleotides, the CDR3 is TGTGCCTGGAGTCCGACAGGGGACACGCAGTATTTT.

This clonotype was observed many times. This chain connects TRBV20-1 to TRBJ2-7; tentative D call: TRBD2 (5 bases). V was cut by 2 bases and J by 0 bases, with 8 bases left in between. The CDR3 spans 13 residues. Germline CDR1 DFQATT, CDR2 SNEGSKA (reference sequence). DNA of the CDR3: TGCAGTGCTAGACTAGCCCACTCCTACGAGCAGTACTTC. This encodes CSARLAHSYEQYF.

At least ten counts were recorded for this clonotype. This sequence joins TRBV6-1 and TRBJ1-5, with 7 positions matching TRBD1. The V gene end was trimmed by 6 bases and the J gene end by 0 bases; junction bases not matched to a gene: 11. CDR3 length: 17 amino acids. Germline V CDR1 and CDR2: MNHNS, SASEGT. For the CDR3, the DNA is TGTGCCAGCAGGGTGACAGGGAGCCCTTATAGCAATCAGCCCCAGCATTTT. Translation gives CASRVTGSPYSNQPQHF.

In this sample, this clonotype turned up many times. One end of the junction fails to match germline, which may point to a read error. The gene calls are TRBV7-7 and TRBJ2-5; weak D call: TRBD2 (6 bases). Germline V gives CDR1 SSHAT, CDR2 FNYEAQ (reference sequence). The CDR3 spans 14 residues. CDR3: CASSSERGGETQYF. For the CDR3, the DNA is TGTGCTAGCAGCTCCGAGCGTGGGGGGGAGACCCAGTACTTC.

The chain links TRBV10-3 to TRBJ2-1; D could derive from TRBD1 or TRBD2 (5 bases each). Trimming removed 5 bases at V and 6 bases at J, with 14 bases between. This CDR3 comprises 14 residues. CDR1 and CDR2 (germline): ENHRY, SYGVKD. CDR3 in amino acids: CAISLGTEGNEQFF. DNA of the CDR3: TGTGCCATCAGTCTCGGGACGGAAGGCAATGAGCAGTTCTTC.

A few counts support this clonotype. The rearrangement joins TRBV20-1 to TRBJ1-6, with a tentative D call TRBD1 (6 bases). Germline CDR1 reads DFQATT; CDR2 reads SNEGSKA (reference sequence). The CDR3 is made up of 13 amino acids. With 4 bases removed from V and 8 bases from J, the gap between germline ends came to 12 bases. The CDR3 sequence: CSATQGGDSPLHF. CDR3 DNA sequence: TGCAGTGCTACACAGGGAGGGGATTCACCCCTCCACTTT.

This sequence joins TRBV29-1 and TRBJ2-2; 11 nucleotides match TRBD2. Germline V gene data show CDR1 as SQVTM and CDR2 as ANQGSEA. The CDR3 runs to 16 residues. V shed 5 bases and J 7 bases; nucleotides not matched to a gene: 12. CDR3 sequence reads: CSVNLRIAGGVGELFF. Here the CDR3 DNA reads TGCAGCGTTAACCTAAGGATAGCGGGAGGGGTCGGGGAGCTGTTTTTT.

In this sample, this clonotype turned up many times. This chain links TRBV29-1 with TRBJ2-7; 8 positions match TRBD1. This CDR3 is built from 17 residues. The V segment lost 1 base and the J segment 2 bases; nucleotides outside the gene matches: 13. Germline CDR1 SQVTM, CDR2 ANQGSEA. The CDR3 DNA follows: TGCAGCGTTGAAGCAGGGGGCGTAAGGCGGGGAGCCTACGAGCAGTACTTC. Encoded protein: CSVEAGGVRRGAYEQYF.

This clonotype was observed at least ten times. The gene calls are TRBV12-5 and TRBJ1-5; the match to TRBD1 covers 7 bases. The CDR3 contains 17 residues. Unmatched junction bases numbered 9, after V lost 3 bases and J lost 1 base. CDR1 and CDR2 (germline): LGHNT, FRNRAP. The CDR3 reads CASGFATGVLSNQPQHF. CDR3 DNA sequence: TGTGCTAGTGGTTTTGCCACAGGGGTCTTGAGCAATCAGCCCCAGCATTTT. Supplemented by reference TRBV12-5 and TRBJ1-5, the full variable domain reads DARVTQTPRHKVTEMGQEVTMRCQPILGHNTVFWYRQTMMQGLELLAYFRNRAPLDDSGMPKDRFSAEMPDATLATLKIQPSEPRDSAVYFCASGFATGVLSNQPQHFGDGTRLSIL.

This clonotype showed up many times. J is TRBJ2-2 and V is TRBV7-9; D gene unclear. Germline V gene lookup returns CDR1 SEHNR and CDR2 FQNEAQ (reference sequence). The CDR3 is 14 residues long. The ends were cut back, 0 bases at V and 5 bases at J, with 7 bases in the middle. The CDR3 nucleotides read TGTGCCAGCAGCTTAGCGTCCAGTACCGGGGAGCTGTTTTTT. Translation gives CASSLASSTGELFF.

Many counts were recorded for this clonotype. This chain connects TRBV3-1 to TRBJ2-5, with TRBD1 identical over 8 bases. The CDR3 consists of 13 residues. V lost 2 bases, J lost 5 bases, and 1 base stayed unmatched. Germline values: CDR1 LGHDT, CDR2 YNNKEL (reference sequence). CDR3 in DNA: TGTGCCAGCAGCCAACAGGGGGCTGAGACCCAGTACTTC. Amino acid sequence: CASSQQGAETQYF.

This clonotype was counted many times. The CDR3, as DNA: TGTGCCAGCGTTACAGGGGGGCAGGGGGTAGACACGCAGTATTTT. Translation: CASVTGGQGVDTQYF. The rearrangement uses TRBV28 and TRBJ2-3; TRBD1 agrees at 8 bases. This CDR3 is 15 amino acids long. Trimming at V came to 8 bases and at J to 9 bases, leaving 16 bases not matched to a gene. Germline CDR1 MDHEN, CDR2 SYDVKM.

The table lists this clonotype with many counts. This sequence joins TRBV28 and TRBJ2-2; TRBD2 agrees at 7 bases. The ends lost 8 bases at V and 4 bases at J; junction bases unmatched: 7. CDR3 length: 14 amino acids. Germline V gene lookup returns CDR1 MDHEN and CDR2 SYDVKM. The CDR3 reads CASEWGGVTGELFF. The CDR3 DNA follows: TGTGCCAGCGAATGGGGGGGTGTCACCGGGGAGCTGTTTTTT.

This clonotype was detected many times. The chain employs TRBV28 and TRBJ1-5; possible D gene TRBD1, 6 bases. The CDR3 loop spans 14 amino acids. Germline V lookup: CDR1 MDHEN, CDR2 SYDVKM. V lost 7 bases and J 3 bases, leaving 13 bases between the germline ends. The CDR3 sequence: CASTTGDYNQPQHF. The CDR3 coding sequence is TGTGCCAGCACGACAGGCGACTACAATCAGCCCCAGCATTTT.

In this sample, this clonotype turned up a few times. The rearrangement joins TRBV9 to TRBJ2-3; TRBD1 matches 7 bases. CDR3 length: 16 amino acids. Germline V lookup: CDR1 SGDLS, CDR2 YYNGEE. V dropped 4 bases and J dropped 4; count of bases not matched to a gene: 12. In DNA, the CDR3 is TGTGCCAGCAGCCCTTACGACAGGGCGGCTGCAGATACGCAGTATTTT. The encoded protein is CASSPYDRAAADTQYF.

This chain's CDR3 is CASSQVGGQPQHF. The CDR3 region has the DNA TGTGCCAGCAGCCAGGTTGGTGGGCAGCCCCAGCATTTT. The chain combines TRBV9 with TRBJ1-5, with D hard to call. The length of the CDR3 is 13 residues. Trimming removed 4 bases at V and 7 bases at J, with 12 bases between. Germline lookup yields CDR1 SGDLS and CDR2 YYNGEE.

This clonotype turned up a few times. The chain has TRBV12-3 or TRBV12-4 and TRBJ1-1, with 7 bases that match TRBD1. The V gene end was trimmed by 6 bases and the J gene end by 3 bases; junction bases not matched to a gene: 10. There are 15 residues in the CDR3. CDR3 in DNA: TGTGCCAGCAGGGTGGAAGGGCAGGGGGACACTGAAGCTTTCTTT. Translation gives CASRVEGQGDTEAFF.

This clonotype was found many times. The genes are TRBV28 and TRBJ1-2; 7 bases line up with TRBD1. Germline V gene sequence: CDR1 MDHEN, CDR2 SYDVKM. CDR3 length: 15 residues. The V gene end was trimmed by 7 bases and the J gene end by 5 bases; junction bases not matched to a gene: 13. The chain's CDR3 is CASTPSTGQFYGYTF. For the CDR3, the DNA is TGTGCCAGCACCCCTTCGACAGGGCAGTTTTATGGCTACACCTTC.

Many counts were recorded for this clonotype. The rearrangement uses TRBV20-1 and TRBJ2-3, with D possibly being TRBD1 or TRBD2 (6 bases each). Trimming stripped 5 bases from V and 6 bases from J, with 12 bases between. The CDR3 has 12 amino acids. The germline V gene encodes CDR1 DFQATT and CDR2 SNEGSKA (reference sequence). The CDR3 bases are TGCAGTGCTGGGGGGACATCGGATACGCAGTATTTT. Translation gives CSAGGTSDTQYF.